These T cell receptor beta chains were read from a single sample in a study of molecular identifiers for immune sequencing clone quantification. MiXCR, applied by TCRdb to the PCR reads, yields one record per CDR3 protein. The sample shows over 600,000 distinct CDR3 sequences, less than 20% of them seen only once. The sequenced sample consisted of naive CD8+ T cells from blood, with Jurkat cell RNA spiked in. The receptors derive from a human donor in good health. Some libraries in this study had Jurkat cell RNA spiked in. Both conserved end residues are part of each CDR3. Each record gives: J gene, D gene, clone size, V gene, CDR3 length, CDR3 protein, CDR3 DNA. The D gene is left open where the match is weak. Not every row has a clone size; where given, it reads once, few, many or a size class.

TRBJ2-3 | NA | many | TRBV12-3/TRBV12-4 | 16 | CASSLLGGGAEDTQYF | TGTGCCAGCAGTTTATTAGGTGGGGGGGCAGAGGATACGCAGTATTTT
TRBJ1-2 | NA | NA | TRBV5-3 | 16 | CASSLGVPDRNYGYTF | TGTGCCAGCAGCCTCGGCGTACCAGACAGAAACTATGGCTACACCTTC
TRBJ2-3 | TRBD2 | many | TRBV20-1 | 16 | CSAPWERGGSTDTQYF | TGCAGTGCCCCGTGGGAGCGGGGGGGAAGCACAGATACGCAGTATTTT
TRBJ2-1 | TRBD2 | NA | TRBV4-3 | 15 | CASSQAAGGYNEQLF | TGCGCCAGCAGCCAAGCAGCGGGGGGATACAATGAGCAGCTCTTC
TRBJ2-1 | TRBD2 | NA | TRBV9 | 16 | CASSGIGRSLYNEQSF | TGTGCCAGCAGCGGCATCGGGAGGTCCCTCTACAATGAGCAGTCCTTC
TRBJ1-3 | NA | NA | TRBV29-1 | 16 | CSVGGAPSLSGNTIYF | TGCAGCGTTGGGGGGGCACCTAGCCTCTCTGGAAACACCATATATTTT
TRBJ2-2 | NA | many | TRBV2 | 12 | CASDRNTGELFF | TGTGCCAGCGACAGGAACACCGGGGAGCTGTTTTTT
TRBJ1-2 | NA | few | TRBV7-9 | 14 | CASSSSQEVDGYTF | TGTGCCAGCAGCTCCTCCCAAGAGGTCGATGGCTACACCTTC
TRBJ2-1 | NA | NA | TRBV29-1 | 14 | CSVGSGYSYNEQFF | TGCAGCGTTGGAAGCGGGTACTCCTACAATGAGCAGTTCTTC
TRBJ2-2 | NA | NA | TRBV5-1 | 13 | CASVLGRSGELLF | TGCGCCAGCGTTTTAGGCCGCTCCGGGGAGCTGCTTTTT
TRBJ1-2 | TRBD1 | few | TRBV7-9 | 16 | CASSPWTGAVGYGYTF | TGTGCCAGCAGCCCCTGGACAGGGGCAGTGGGTTATGGCTACACCTTC
TRBJ1-2 | TRBD1 | few | TRBV20-1 | 12 | CSARTGEDGYTF | TGCAGTGCCCGGACAGGGGAAGATGGCTACACCTTC
TRBJ2-5 | TRBD2 | many | TRBV7-6 | 16 | CASSYGTTEPQETQYF | TGTGCCAGCAGCTACGGGACTACGGAACCCCAAGAGACCCAGTACTTC
TRBJ2-4 | NA | many | TRBV7-6 | 17 | CASSSTPIPGPKNIQYF | TGTGCCAGCAGCTCAACCCCCATCCCGGGGCCAAAAAACATTCAGTACTTC
TRBJ2-1 | NA | many | TRBV7-9 | 14 | CASSLAGALTEQFF | TGTGCCAGCAGCTTAGCGGGGGCCCTGACTGAGCAGTTCTTC
TRBJ1-1 | TRBD1 | NA | TRBV12-3/TRBV12-4 | 15 | CASRTHRGEGTEAFF | TGTGCCAGCAGGACACACAGGGGTGAAGGGACTGAAGCTTTCTTT
TRBJ2-6 | NA | many | TRBV2 | 14 | CASIVLSGANVLTF | TGTGCCAGCATTGTCCTCTCTGGGGCCAACGTCCTGACTTTC
TRBJ2-1 | TRBD2 | few | TRBV9 | 14 | CASSVSGRVGEQFF | TGTGCCAGCAGCGTCAGCGGGAGGGTTGGAGAGCAGTTCTTC
TRBJ2-3 | NA | few | TRBV13 | 15 | CASSNSGEGTDTQYF | TGTGCCAGCAGTAATAGCGGAGAGGGCACAGATACGCAGTATTTT
TRBJ2-7 | NA | few | TRBV7-8 | 16 | CASSLKLGDLSNEQYF | TGTGCCAGCAGCCTAAAGCTTGGGGACCTCTCAAACGAGCAGTACTTC
TRBJ2-3 | NA | many | TRBV4-1 | 16 | CASSQATPPSTDTQYF | TGCGCCAGCAGCCAAGCTACACCTCCCAGCACAGATACGCAGTATTTT
TRBJ1-2 | NA | many | TRBV6-2/TRBV6-3 | 13 | CASRGPEAYGYTF | TGTGCCAGCAGAGGACCTGAGGCCTATGGCTACACCTTC
TRBJ2-5 | NA | many | TRBV20-1 | 16 | CSARDTSGSGQETQYF | TGCAGTGCTAGAGATACCTCGGGGAGCGGCCAAGAGACCCAGTACTTC
TRBJ2-7 | NA | few | TRBV30 | 13 | CAWSRDTYYEQYF | TGTGCCTGGAGCCGGGACACCTACTACGAGCAGTACTTC
TRBJ2-1 | NA | many | TRBV7-2 | 15 | CASKTDSYMYNEQFF | TGTGCCAGCAAGACGGACAGTTACATGTACAATGAGCAGTTCTTC
TRBJ2-7 | TRBD1 | NA | TRBV4-3 | 16 | CASSPDHGTGGSEQYF | TGCGCCAGCAGCCCAGACCACGGGACAGGGGGCTCCGAGCAGTACTTC
TRBJ1-6 | NA | many | TRBV27 | 17 | CASSPSSGVTYNSPLHF | TGTGCCAGCAGTCCGAGTTCTGGGGTCACCTATAATTCACCCCTCCACTTT
TRBJ1-4 | TRBD1 | many | TRBV6-1 | 14 | CASRKRTGNEKLFF | TGTGCCAGCAGGAAGAGGACAGGGAATGAAAAACTGTTTTTT
TRBJ2-7 | NA | NA | TRBV10-3 | 12 | CAIKTEYYEQYF | TGTGCCATCAAGACCGAGTACTACGAGCAGTACTTC
TRBJ1-3 | NA | many | TRBV2 | 15 | CASSMQGSSGNTIYF | TGTGCCAGCAGTATGCAGGGAAGCTCTGGAAACACCATATATTTT
TRBJ2-1 | NA | many | TRBV19 | 14 | CASSYGGPYNEQFF | TGTGCCAGTAGTTATGGAGGGCCCTACAATGAGCAGTTCTTC
TRBJ2-4 | TRBD1 | few | TRBV6-1 | 19 | CASSGLATGQGLAKNIQYF | TGTGCCAGCAGTGGCTTAGCAACCGGACAGGGTCTAGCCAAAAACATTCAGTACTTC